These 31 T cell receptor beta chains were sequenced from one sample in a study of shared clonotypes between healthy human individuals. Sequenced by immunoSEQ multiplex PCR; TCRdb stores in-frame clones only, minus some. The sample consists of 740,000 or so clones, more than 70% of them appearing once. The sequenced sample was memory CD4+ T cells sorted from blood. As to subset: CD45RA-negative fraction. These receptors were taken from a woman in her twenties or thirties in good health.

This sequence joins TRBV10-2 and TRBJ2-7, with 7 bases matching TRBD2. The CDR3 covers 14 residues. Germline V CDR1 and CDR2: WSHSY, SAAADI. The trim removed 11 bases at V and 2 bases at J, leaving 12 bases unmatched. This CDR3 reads CAPNAGRVPYEQYF. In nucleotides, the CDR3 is TGCGCCCCGAATGCGGGGAGGGTGCCCTACGAGCAGTACTTC.

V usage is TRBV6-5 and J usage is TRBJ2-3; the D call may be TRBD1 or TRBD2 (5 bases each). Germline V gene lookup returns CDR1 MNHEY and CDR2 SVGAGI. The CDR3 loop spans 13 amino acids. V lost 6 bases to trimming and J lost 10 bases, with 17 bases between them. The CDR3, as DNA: TGTGCCAGCAGGAGGGGACCCTTCCTCCCGCAGTATTTT. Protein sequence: CASRRGPFLPQYF.

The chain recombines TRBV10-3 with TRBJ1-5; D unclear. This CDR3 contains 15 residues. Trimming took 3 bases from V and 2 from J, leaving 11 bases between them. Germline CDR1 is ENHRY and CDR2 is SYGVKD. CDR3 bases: TGTGCCATCAGTGACCCCACAAACGGCAATCAGCCCCAGCATTTT. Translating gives CAISDPTNGNQPQHF.

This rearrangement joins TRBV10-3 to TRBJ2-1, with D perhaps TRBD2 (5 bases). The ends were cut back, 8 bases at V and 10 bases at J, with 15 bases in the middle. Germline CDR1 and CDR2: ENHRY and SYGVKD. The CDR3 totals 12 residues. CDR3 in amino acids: CAIQRSSNEQFF. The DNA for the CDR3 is TGTGCCATCCAGCGGAGTAGCAACGAGCAGTTCTTC.

The CDR3: CASSPRQRDYEQYF. As DNA, the CDR3 is TGTGCCAGCTCACCACGGCAGCGGGATTACGAGCAGTACTTC. V usage is TRBV18 and J usage is TRBJ2-7, with 7 bases identical to TRBD2. The V segment lost 1 base and the J segment 4 bases; nucleotides outside the gene matches: 4. CDR1 and CDR2 (germline): KGHSH, LQKENI. The length of the CDR3 is 14 residues.

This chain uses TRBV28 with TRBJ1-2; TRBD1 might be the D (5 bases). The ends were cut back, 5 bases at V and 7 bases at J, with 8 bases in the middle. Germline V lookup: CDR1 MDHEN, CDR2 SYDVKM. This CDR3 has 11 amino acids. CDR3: CASSPRVGYTF. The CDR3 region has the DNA TGTGCCAGCAGTCCCAGGGTTGGCTACACCTTC.

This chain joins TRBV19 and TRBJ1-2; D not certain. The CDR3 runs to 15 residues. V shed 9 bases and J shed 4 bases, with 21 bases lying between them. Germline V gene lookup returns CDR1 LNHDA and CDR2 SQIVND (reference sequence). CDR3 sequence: CASGFWDARTYGYTF. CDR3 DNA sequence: TGTGCCAGCGGTTTTTGGGATGCTCGTACCTATGGCTACACCTTC.

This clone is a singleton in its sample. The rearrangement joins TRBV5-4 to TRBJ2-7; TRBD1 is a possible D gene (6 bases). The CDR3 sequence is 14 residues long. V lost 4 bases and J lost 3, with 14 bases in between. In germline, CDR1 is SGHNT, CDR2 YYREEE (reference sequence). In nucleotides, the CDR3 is TGTGCCAGCAGCGGGAACAGGGCTGGCTACGAGCAGTACTTC. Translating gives CASSGNRAGYEQYF.

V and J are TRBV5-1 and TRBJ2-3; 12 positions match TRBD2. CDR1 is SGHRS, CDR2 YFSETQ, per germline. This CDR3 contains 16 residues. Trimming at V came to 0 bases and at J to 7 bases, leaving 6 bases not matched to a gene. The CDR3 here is CASSLGLAGGPNTQYF. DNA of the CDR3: TGCGCCAGCAGCTTGGGGCTAGCGGGAGGGCCAAATACGCAGTATTTT.

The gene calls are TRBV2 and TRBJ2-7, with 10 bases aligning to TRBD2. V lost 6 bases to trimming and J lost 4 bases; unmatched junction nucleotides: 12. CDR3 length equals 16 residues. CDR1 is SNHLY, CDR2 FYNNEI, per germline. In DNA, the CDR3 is TGTGCCAGCAGAGATCCCGGGGCTAGCGGGAGTTACGAGCAGTACTTC. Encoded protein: CASRDPGASGSYEQYF. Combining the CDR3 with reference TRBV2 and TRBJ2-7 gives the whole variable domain EPEVTQTPSHQVTQMGQEVILRCVPISNHLYFYWYRQILGQKVEFLVSFYNNEISEKSEIFDDQFSVERPDGSNFTLKIRSTKLEDSAMYFCASRDPGASGSYEQYFGPGTRLTVT.

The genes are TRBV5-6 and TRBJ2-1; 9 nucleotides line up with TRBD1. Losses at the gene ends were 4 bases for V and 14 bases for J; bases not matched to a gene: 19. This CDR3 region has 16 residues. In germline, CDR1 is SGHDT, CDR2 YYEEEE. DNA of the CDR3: TGTGCCAGCAGCCCAGTCCCGGGACAGGGAAGAAAATCCGAGTTCTTC. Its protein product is CASSPVPGQGRKSEFF.

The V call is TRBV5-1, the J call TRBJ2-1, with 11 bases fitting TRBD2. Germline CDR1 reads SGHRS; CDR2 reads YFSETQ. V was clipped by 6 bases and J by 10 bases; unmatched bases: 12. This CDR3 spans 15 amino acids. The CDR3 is CASIFGTSGLGEQFF. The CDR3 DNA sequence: TGCGCCAGCATCTTTGGGACTAGCGGTCTAGGGGAGCAGTTCTTC.

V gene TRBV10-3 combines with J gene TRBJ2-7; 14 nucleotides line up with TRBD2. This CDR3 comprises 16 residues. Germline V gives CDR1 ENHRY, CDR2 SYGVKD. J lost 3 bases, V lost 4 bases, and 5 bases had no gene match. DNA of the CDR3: TGTGCCATCAGTGTGGGGACTAGCGGGAGTATCTACGAGCAGTACTTC. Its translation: CAISVGTSGSIYEQYF.

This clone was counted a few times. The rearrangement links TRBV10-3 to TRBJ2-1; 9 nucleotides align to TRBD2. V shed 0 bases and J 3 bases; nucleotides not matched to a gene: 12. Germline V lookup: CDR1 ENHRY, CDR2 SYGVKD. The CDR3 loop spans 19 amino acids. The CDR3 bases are TGTGCCATCAGTGAGTCGGGTAGCGGGAGTGGGCGGTTCTACAATGAGCAGTTCTTC. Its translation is CAISESGSGSGRFYNEQFF.

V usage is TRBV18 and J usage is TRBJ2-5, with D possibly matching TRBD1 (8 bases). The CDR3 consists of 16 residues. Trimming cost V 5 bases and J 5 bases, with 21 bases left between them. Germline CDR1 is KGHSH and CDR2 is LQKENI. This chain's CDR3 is CASSSREAGGFETQYF. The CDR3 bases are TGTGCCAGCTCATCTCGGGAGGCAGGGGGCTTTGAGACCCAGTACTTC. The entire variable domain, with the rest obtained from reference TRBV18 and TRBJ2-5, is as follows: NAGVMQNPRHLVRRRGQEARLRCSPMKGHSHVYWYRQLPEEGLKFMVYLQKENIIDESGMPKERFSAEFPKEGPSILRIQQVVRGDSAAYFCASSSREAGGFETQYFGPGTRLLVL.

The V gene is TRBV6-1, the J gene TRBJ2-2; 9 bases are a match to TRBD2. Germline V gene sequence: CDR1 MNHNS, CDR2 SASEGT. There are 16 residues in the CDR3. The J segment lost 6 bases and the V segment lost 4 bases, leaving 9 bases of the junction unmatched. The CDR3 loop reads CASSALTAGGAGELFF. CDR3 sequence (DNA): TGTGCCAGCAGTGCGTTAACAGCGGGAGGCGCCGGGGAGCTGTTTTTT.

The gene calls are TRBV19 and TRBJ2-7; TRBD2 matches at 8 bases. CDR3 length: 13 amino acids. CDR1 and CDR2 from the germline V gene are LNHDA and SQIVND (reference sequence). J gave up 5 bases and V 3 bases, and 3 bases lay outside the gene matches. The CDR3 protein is CASSIRTSHEQYF. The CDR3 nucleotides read TGTGCCAGTAGTATCCGGACTAGCCACGAGCAGTACTTC.

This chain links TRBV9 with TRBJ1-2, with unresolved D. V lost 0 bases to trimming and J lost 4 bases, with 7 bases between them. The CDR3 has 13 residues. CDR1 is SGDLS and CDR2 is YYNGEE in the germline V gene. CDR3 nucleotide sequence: TGTGCCAGCAGCGTAGGTCTCGCCTATGGCTACACCTTC. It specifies CASSVGLAYGYTF.

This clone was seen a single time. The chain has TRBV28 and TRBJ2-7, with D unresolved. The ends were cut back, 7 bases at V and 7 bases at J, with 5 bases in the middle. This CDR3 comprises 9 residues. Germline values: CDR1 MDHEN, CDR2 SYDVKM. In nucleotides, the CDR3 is TGTGCCAGCACGGATGAGCAGTACTTC. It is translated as CASTDEQYF.

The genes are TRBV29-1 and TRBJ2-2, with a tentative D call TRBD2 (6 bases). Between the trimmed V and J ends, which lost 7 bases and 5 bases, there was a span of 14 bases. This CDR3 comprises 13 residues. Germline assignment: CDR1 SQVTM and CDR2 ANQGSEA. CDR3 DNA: TGCAGCGCCGGAGGGACTTCGACCGGGGAGCTGTTTTTT. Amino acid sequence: CSAGGTSTGELFF.

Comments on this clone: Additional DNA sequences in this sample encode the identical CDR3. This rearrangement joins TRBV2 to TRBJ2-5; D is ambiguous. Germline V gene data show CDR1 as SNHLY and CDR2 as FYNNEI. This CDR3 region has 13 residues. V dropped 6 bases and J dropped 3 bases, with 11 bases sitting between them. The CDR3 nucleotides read TGTGCCAGCAGCCAAGACCGCGAAGAGACCCAGTACTTC. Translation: CASSQDREETQYF.

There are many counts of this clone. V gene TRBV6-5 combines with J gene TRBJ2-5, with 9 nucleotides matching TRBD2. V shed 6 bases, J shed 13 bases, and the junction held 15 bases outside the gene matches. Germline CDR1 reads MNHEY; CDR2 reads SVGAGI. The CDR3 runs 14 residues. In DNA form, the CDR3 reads TGTGCCAGCAGAAGCCCCGGGACTAGCCCGAACACGTACTTC. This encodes CASRSPGTSPNTYF.

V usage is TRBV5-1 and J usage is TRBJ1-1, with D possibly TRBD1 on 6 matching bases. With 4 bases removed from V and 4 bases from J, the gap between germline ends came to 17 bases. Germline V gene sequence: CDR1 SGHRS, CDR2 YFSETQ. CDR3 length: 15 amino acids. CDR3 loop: CASSPIGGGGTEAFF. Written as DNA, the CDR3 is TGCGCCAGCAGCCCCATAGGCGGGGGCGGCACTGAAGCTTTCTTT.

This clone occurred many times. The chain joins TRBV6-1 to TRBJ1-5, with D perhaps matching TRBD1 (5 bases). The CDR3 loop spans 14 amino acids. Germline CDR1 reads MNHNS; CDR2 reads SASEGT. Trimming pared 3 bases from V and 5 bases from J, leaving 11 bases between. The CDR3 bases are TGTGCCAGCAGTGACCCGGACACCTATCAGCCCCAGCATTTT. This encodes CASSDPDTYQPQHF.

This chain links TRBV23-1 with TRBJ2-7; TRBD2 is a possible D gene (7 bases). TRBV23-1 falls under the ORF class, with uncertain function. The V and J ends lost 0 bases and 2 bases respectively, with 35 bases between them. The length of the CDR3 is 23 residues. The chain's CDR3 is CASSQSALSKIVDGGAQTYEQYF. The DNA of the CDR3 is TGCGCCAGCAGTCAATCTGCTTTAAGTAAAATAGTAGATGGGGGGGCTCAAACCTACGAGCAGTACTTC.

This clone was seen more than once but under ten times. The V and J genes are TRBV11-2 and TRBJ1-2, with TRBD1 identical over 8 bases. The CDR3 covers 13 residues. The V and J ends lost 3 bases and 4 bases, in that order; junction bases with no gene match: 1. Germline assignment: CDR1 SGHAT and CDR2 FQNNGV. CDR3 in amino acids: CASSFRGLYGYTF. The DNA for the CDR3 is TGTGCCAGCAGCTTCAGGGGGCTCTATGGCTACACCTTC.

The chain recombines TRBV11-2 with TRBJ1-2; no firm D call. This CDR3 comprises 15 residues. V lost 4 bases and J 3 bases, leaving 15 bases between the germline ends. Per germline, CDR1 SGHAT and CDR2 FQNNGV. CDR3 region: CASSSRALGDYGYTF. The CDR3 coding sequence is TGTGCCAGCAGCTCCCGGGCCCTCGGGGACTATGGCTACACCTTC.

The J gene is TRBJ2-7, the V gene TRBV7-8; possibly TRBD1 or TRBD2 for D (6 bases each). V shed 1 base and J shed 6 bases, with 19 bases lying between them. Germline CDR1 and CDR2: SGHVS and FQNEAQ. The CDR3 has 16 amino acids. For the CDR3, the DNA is TGTGCCAGCAGCTTAGTAGGGGGAGACAGGAGGGCCGAGCAGTACTTC. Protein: CASSLVGGDRRAEQYF.

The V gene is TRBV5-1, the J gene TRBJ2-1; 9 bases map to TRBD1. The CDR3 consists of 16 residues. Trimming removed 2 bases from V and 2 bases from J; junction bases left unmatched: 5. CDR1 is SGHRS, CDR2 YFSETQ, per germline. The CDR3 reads CASSLQGANTYNEQFF. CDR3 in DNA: TGCGCCAGCAGCTTACAGGGGGCGAACACCTACAATGAGCAGTTCTTC.

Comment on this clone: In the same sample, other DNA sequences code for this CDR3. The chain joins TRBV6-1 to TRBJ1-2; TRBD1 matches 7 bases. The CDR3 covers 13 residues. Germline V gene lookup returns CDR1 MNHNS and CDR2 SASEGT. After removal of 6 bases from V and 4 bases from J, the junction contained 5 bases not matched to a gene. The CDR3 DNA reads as TGTGCCAGCAGCGCCCAGGGGGGCTATGGCTACACCTTC. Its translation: CASSAQGGYGYTF.

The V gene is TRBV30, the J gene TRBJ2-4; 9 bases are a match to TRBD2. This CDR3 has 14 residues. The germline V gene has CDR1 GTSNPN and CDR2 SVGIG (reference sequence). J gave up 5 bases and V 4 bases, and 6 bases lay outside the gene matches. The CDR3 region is CAWNEAGGQNIQYF. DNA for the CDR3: TGTGCCTGGAACGAAGCGGGAGGCCAAAACATTCAGTACTTC.